This T cell receptor beta chain was captured by sequencing in a study of blood T cell repertoires in COVID-19. Overall study: COVID-19 samples, acute and convalescent, were from the United States, Italy and Spain.

The authors' processing: The authors estimated nucleated cell counts from reference gene primer amplification. Repertoires were generated with immunoSEQ multiplex PCR, while TCRdb's copy carries only in-frame clones and drops some. The V and J calls and clone size are taken from that table; D and trimming were inferred from the DNA. The sample shows around 250,000 clones, around 90% of them seen only once. Adults between roughly 18 and 90 years of age took part from 24 US areas. Sequenced input: PBMCs or T cells enriched from blood (not recorded which). The receptor's source is a middle-aged man who had been exposed to COVID-19.

The CDR3 reads CASSPGGSTGEKLFF. Written as DNA, the CDR3 is TGTGCCAGCAGTCCGGGGGGGAGTACGGGGGAAAAACTGTTTTTT. The rearrangement links TRBV6-5 to TRBJ1-4, with D possibly matching TRBD1 (5 bases). Germline CDR1 MNHEY, CDR2 SVGAGI. CDR3 length equals 15 residues. The germline V and J ends were trimmed by 5 bases and 8 bases, with 18 bases remaining between them.